The TCR beta chain under discussion was sequenced for a study of T cell responses to AZD1222 COVID-19 vaccine. Turning to the study itself: Timing groups of about 4 and about 12 weeks for second doses were pooled.

Remarks on this clone: What it binds is not known.

Trimming cost V 4 bases and J 3 bases; bases outside gene matches: 3. Germline V lookup: CDR1 ENHRY, CDR2 SYGVKD. The CDR3 sequence is 13 residues long. Sequencing used immunoSEQ multiplex PCR; TCRdb keeps in-frame clones, though not all of them. The data contain 150,000 to 200,000 clones, around 87% of them singletons. Study observations and caveats: Donors skewed white British and female; clonal diversity was possibly underestimated. CD4 TCRs associated with vaccination spanned spike, dominating at 160-218 and 743-854.

The material was peripheral blood, obtained on day 0 of AZD1222 vaccination. The TCR originated in an adult in good health. The rearrangement uses TRBV10-3 and TRBJ2-7, with 7 bases lining up with TRBD1. The CDR3 bases are TGTGCCATCAGTGGACAGGGCTACTACGAGCAGTACTTC. This codes for CAISGQGYYEQYF.